The 10 T cell receptor beta chains below all came from one sample that was sequenced in a study of cytomegalovirus exposure and HLA in healthy donors. Vbeta (60) and Jbeta (13) primers were used in the PCR. This table comes from immunoSEQ multiplex PCR, and its TCRdb copy is limited to in-frame clones, with some not included. The ten top clones account for approximately 13%, within a sample of approximately 52,000 clones. Input material: PBMCs. The receptors derive from a woman in her sixties in good health and CMV-seropositive.

This chain links TRBV9 with TRBJ2-1, with D tentatively TRBD1 (5 bases). Germline loops: CDR1 SGDLS, CDR2 YYNGEE. This CDR3 comprises 15 residues. Trimming left V 4 bases short and J 9 bases short, with 20 bases between. The DNA of the CDR3 is TGTGCCAGCAGCAATCAGGGAATCGGGCAGGGTGAGCAGTTCTTC. Translated, it gives CASSNQGIGQGEQFF. The variable domain in full, with the rest retrieved from reference TRBV9 and TRBJ2-1, is DSGVTQTPKHLITATGQRVTLRCSPRSGDLSVYWYQQSLDQGLQFLIQYYNGEERAKGNILERFSAQQFPDLHSELNLSSLELGDSALYFCASSNQGIGQGEQFFGPGTRLTVL.

The V gene is TRBV7-2, the J gene TRBJ2-7, with TRBD1 matching over 12 bases. CDR3 size: 14 residues. Looked up from germline, CDR1 is SGHTA and CDR2 is FQGNSA. V lost 9 bases and J lost 2; bases outside the gene matches: 5. The CDR3 DNA sequence: TGTGCCAGGAGGGGACAGGGGGCAACCTACGAGCAGTACTTC. Encoded protein: CARRGQGATYEQYF.

The chain has TRBV6-5 and TRBJ1-2; D is unclear. Trimming cost V 9 bases and J 4 bases, with 12 bases left between them. This CDR3 region has 12 residues. Germline V gene data show CDR1 as MNHEY and CDR2 as SVGAGI. In DNA form, the CDR3 reads TGTGCCAGTGTTTCGGAGGGCTATGGCTACACCTTC. Translation: CASVSEGYGYTF.

The V gene is TRBV5-6, the J gene TRBJ2-5, with D tentatively TRBD2 (6 bases). Germline V gene sequence: CDR1 SGHDT, CDR2 YYEEEE. The CDR3 has 13 amino acids. The germline V and J ends were trimmed by 4 bases and 5 bases, with 12 bases remaining between them. The CDR3 DNA sequence: TGTGCCAGCAGCCAGACTAGACTCGAGACCCAGTACTTC. Translated: CASSQTRLETQYF.

J is TRBJ2-1 and V is TRBV5-1; 8 bases match TRBD1. This CDR3 has 16 amino acids. Trimming removed 3 bases from V and 2 bases from J; junction bases left unmatched: 7. CDR1 and CDR2 (germline): SGHRS, YFSETQ. CDR3 loop: CASSWGDRQPYNEQFF. CDR3 nucleotides: TGCGCCAGCAGCTGGGGGGACAGGCAGCCCTACAATGAGCAGTTCTTC.

The chain joins TRBV6-5 to TRBJ1-1, with D hard to call. V lost 1 base and J 10 bases, leaving 7 bases between the germline ends. This CDR3 is 11 amino acids long. Germline values: CDR1 MNHEY, CDR2 SVGAGI. In nucleotides, the CDR3 is TGTGCCAGCAGTTACTTCGGTTTAGCTTTCTTT. This gives the protein CASSYFGLAFF.

The V call is TRBV15, the J call TRBJ1-6; no reliable D call. Per the germline V gene, CDR1 is LNHNV and CDR2 is YYDKDF (reference sequence). The CDR3 is made up of 15 amino acids. Trimming shortened V by 0 bases and J by 7 bases, and 10 bases separated the two germline ends. CDR3 residues: CATSRDFGLNSPLHF. CDR3 nucleotide sequence: TGTGCCACCAGCAGAGATTTCGGTCTGAATTCACCCCTCCACTTT.

The chain couples TRBV5-4 to TRBJ1-2; D unresolved. The CDR3 is made up of 14 amino acids. Germline lookup yields CDR1 SGHNT and CDR2 YYREEE (reference sequence). V lost 4 bases and J 3 bases, leaving 13 bases between the germline ends. CDR3 sequence reads: CASSPEVGYYGYTF. The CDR3 region has the DNA TGTGCCAGCAGCCCGGAGGTGGGGTACTATGGCTACACCTTC.

In DNA form, the CDR3 reads TGCGCCAGCAGCGGCGGGACAGGGGGTAACACTGAAGCTTTCTTT. Translation gives CASSGGTGGNTEAFF. The gene calls are TRBV5-1 and TRBJ1-1; 11 bases are shared with TRBD1. The J segment lost 2 bases and the V segment lost 4 bases, leaving 4 bases of the junction unmatched. This CDR3 has 15 amino acids. CDR1 is SGHRS and CDR2 is YFSETQ in the germline V gene.

The chain joins TRBV10-3 to TRBJ1-1; D is undetermined. Deletions cut 0 bases from V and 7 bases from J, with 6 bases between. Germline V lookup: CDR1 ENHRY, CDR2 SYGVKD. This CDR3 comprises 12 residues. CDR3 in DNA: TGTGCCATCAGTGAGTCCACGGTTGAAGCTTTCTTT. This translates into CAISESTVEAFF.